This T cell receptor beta chain appears in the sequencing data of a study of T cell repertoires in cytomegalovirus infection. The study's findings and limits: Cumulative frequency of public TCR beta families picked out carriers of CMV plus the relevant HLA. The ex vivo response was dominated by HLA-C-restricted CMV-specific TCR beta clonotypes.

A note on this clonotype: No antigen is known for it.

This CDR3 is 15 amino acids long. Trimming took off 6 bases at V and 6 bases at J, with 17 bases between the two ends. Each CDR3 protein gets one entry after TCRdb re-called the reads with MiXCR. The table includes roughly 730,000 distinct CDR3 sequences, roughly 30% detected once. The specimen was cultured PBMCs, collected from culture after CMV antigen stimulation. The sequence was obtained from a human donor in good health (CMV status not recorded). Some clones in this sample may be carry-over from other donors' samples. V is TRBV12-3 or TRBV12-4 and J is TRBJ1-4; tentatively, D is TRBD1 (5 bases). The CDR3 region has the DNA TGTGCCAGCAGCCACCGGGACCCGAGGGATGAAAAACTGTTTTTT. Translation: CASSHRDPRDEKLFF.